These 32 T cell receptor beta chains share one sample of origin, sequenced in a study of blood T cell repertoires in COVID-19. The data were produced by immunoSEQ multiplex PCR, yet TCRdb's version contains in-frame clones alone and is incomplete. The table lists 50,000 to 75,000 clones, around four fifths of them singletons, with around 18% in the top ten. The sample consisted of peripheral blood. The receptors were sampled from a woman in her forties or fifties with active or convalescent COVID-19.

V and J are TRBV30 and TRBJ2-3; maybe TRBD2 (5 bases). V shed 5 bases and J shed 2 bases, with 26 bases lying between them. Germline V gene data show CDR1 as GTSNPN and CDR2 as SVGIG (reference sequence). This CDR3 is built from 18 residues. The CDR3 DNA reads as TGTGCCTGGGATGCGGGCCTCGATGGACTGTCCTTCACAGATACGCAGTATTTT. This encodes CAWDAGLDGLSFTDTQYF. Full variable domain (rest looked up from reference TRBV30 and TRBJ2-3): SQTIHQWPATLVQPVGSPLSLECTVEGTSNPNLYWYRQAAGRGLQLLFYSVGIGQISSEVPQNLSASRPQDRQFILSSKKLLLSDSGFYLCAWDAGLDGLSFTDTQYFGPGTRLTVL.

The J gene is TRBJ2-7, the V gene TRBV25-1; 9 bases agree with TRBD1. With V trimmed by 3 bases and J by 6 bases, 9 bases remained unmatched. The CDR3 is 15 residues long. The germline gives CDR1 MGHDK, CDR2 SYGVNS. This CDR3 is CASSEEGTGRSEQYF. The CDR3 region has the DNA TGTGCCAGCAGTGAGGAGGGGACAGGGAGGTCCGAGCAGTACTTC.

This clone was counted at least ten times. The chain is built from TRBV11-2 and TRBJ1-1; D is unclear. The CDR3 totals 12 residues. The germline V and J ends were trimmed by 4 bases and 0 bases, with 3 bases remaining between them. CDR1 is SGHAT and CDR2 is FQNNGV in the germline V gene. CDR3 protein: CASSYMNTEAFF. CDR3 DNA: TGTGCCAGCAGCTACATGAACACTGAAGCTTTCTTT. The full variable domain, with the rest looked up from reference TRBV11-2 and TRBJ1-1, is EAGVAQSPRYKIIEKRQSVAFWCNPISGHATLYWYQQILGQGPKLLIQFQNNGVVDDSQLPKDRFSAERLKGVDSTLKIQPAKLEDSAVYLCASSYMNTEAFFGQGTRLTVV.

In this sample, this clone turned up a few times. The chain joins TRBV4-2 to TRBJ1-4; D gene unclear. CDR3 length: 16 amino acids. Germline V gene lookup returns CDR1 LGHNA and CDR2 YNFKEQ. Trimming pared 0 bases from V and 5 bases from J, leaving 13 bases between. The CDR3: CASSQDSTYSNEKLFF. The DNA for the CDR3 is TGTGCCAGCAGCCAAGATTCGACCTATAGCAATGAAAAACTGTTTTTT.

The chain employs TRBV9 and TRBJ2-1; 9 bases are a match to TRBD2. This CDR3 has 15 residues. Germline values: CDR1 SGDLS, CDR2 YYNGEE. The ends lost 3 bases at V and 8 bases at J; junction bases unmatched: 9. CDR3 sequence: CASSAASGNGDEQFF. In DNA form, the CDR3 reads TGTGCCAGCAGCGCGGCTAGCGGGAATGGGGATGAGCAGTTCTTC.

The rearrangement uses TRBV10-3 and TRBJ2-3; 13 bases are a match to TRBD2. Germline V gene lookup returns CDR1 ENHRY and CDR2 SYGVKD. The CDR3 consists of 17 residues. With V trimmed by 0 bases and J by 4 bases, 4 bases remained unmatched. The CDR3 region has the DNA TGTGCCATCAGTGAGTCAACTAGCGGGAGGGGCGCAGATACGCAGTATTTT. The encoded protein is CAISESTSGRGADTQYF.

The chain uses TRBV27 and TRBJ1-1, with unresolved D. CDR3 length equals 13 residues. V lost 3 bases to trimming and J lost 0 bases, with 5 bases between them. Germline CDR1 MNHEY, CDR2 SMNVEV (reference sequence). CDR3 amino acids: CASSLTMNTEAFF. The DNA for the CDR3 is TGTGCCAGCAGTTTGACTATGAACACTGAAGCTTTCTTT.

This clone was seen only a few times. The chain uses TRBV11-2 and TRBJ2-7, with D unclear. Between the trimmed V and J ends, which lost 5 bases and 5 bases, there was a span of 13 bases. This CDR3 comprises 13 residues. Germline loops: CDR1 SGHAT, CDR2 FQNNGV. CDR3 in amino acids: CASSDRLEDEQYF. CDR3 bases: TGTGCCAGCAGCGACCGACTCGAGGACGAGCAGTACTTC.

The J gene is TRBJ1-5, the V gene TRBV5-6; the D gene is possibly TRBD1 (6 bases). CDR1 is SGHDT, CDR2 YYEEEE, per germline. The CDR3 sequence is 14 residues long. Trimming stripped 0 bases from V and 7 bases from J, with 11 bases between. This chain's CDR3 is CASSLGGGHQPQHF. The CDR3 DNA reads TGTGCCAGCAGCTTGGGCGGGGGGCACCAGCCCCAGCATTTT.

CDR3 coding DNA: TGCGCCAGCAGCGGGAGGACTAGCGGGGGCTACGAGCAGTACTTC. Its translation: CASSGRTSGGYEQYF. V is TRBV5-1 and J is TRBJ2-7; TRBD2 aligns across 13 bases. Trimming removed 4 bases from V and 3 bases from J; junction bases left unmatched: 4. CDR1 is SGHRS, CDR2 YFSETQ, per germline. The CDR3 has 15 residues.

CDR3 amino acids: CASSLVSSSYNSPLHF. The CDR3 nucleotides are TGTGCCAGCAGCTTAGTCTCCAGCTCCTATAATTCACCCCTCCACTTT. The chain uses TRBV11-2 and TRBJ1-6, with no clear D. V lost 1 base and J 0 bases, leaving 7 bases between the germline ends. The CDR3 loop spans 16 amino acids. Germline V CDR1 and CDR2: SGHAT, FQNNGV.

The gene calls are TRBV24-1 and TRBJ2-1; the D gene is possibly TRBD1 (5 bases). The CDR3 totals 13 residues. In germline, CDR1 is KGHDR, CDR2 SFDVKD. Deletions cut 3 bases from V and 4 bases from J, with 6 bases between. CDR3 in amino acids: CATSDRQYNEQFF. In DNA form, the CDR3 reads TGTGCCACCAGTGATAGACAGTACAATGAGCAGTTCTTC.

The J gene is TRBJ1-4, the V gene TRBV7-8, with no clear D. Germline CDR1 is SGHVS and CDR2 is FQNEAQ. With 5 bases removed from V and 5 bases from J, the gap between germline ends came to 12 bases. The CDR3 extends over 14 amino acids. The CDR3 DNA follows: TGTGCCAGCAGCCAAGGCAGAGGAAATGAAAAACTGTTTTTT. Translating it yields CASSQGRGNEKLFF.

The genes are TRBV7-2 and TRBJ2-1, with a tentative D call TRBD2 (6 bases). Germline lookup yields CDR1 SGHTA and CDR2 FQGNSA. V gave up 4 bases and J gave up 7 bases, with 17 bases separating them. This CDR3 region has 15 residues. CDR3 residues: CASSWGVGVLNEQFF. CDR3 bases: TGTGCCAGCAGCTGGGGGGTAGGGGTCCTAAATGAGCAGTTCTTC.

The chain recombines TRBV18 with TRBJ2-1; the match to TRBD2 covers 16 bases. V was clipped by 1 base and J by 8 bases; unmatched bases: 20. The germline V gene encodes CDR1 KGHSH and CDR2 LQKENI. CDR3 size: 22 residues. In DNA form, the CDR3 reads TGTGCCAGCTCACCACGGGGGACTAGCGGGAGGGCCGAGAGTCTCCACACCGATGAGCAGTTCTTC. Encoded protein: CASSPRGTSGRAESLHTDEQFF.

The chain carries TRBV11-2 and TRBJ2-5; D is unclear. CDR1 and CDR2 from the germline V gene are SGHAT and FQNNGV. This CDR3 is 14 amino acids long. V shed 5 bases and J shed 5 bases, with 15 bases lying between them. As DNA, the CDR3 is TGTGCCAGCAGCCAACAGACATCTCAGGAGACCCAGTACTTC. As protein: CASSQQTSQETQYF.

V and J are TRBV9 and TRBJ1-5, with 8 positions matching TRBD1. In germline, CDR1 is SGDLS, CDR2 YYNGEE. There are 15 residues in the CDR3. With V trimmed by 4 bases and J by 5 bases, 8 bases remained unmatched. As DNA, the CDR3 is TGTGCCAGCAGCCCCTTCTCGACAGGGGATCAGCCCCAGCATTTT. As protein: CASSPFSTGDQPQHF.

V usage is TRBV3-1 (or the pseudogene TRBV3-2) and J usage is TRBJ2-7, with D possibly TRBD2 on 6 matching bases. The V gene's germline CDR1 is LGHDT and CDR2 YNNKEL (reference sequence). Trimming shortened V by 4 bases and J by 7 bases, and 11 bases separated the two germline ends. The CDR3 length is 12 residues. The CDR3 DNA reads TGTGCCAGCAGCCTTCATGGGGGGGAGCAGTACTTC. As protein: CASSLHGGEQYF.

The chain combines TRBV9 with TRBJ2-3; 9 positions match TRBD2. This CDR3 is built from 16 residues. V dropped 0 bases and J dropped 0; count of bases not matched to a gene: 2. The germline CDR1 and CDR2 sequences are SGDLS and YYNGEE. This CDR3 reads CASSVGAGGSTDTQYF. In DNA, the CDR3 is TGTGCCAGCAGCGTAGGAGCGGGGGGAAGCACAGATACGCAGTATTTT.

This clone was counted only a few times. The chain employs TRBV21-1 and TRBJ1-2; the table's D gene call, TRBD1, was not cross checked with the DNA. TRBV21-1 is a recognized pseudogene. The CDR3 length is 14 residues. CDR3 DNA: TGTGCCAGTCCCCCGGACAGGGGGAACTATGGCTACACCTTC. Translated, it gives CASPPDRGNYGYTF.

The chain links TRBV2 to TRBJ1-2, with D uncertain. Per the germline V gene, CDR1 is SNHLY and CDR2 is FYNNEI. The CDR3 extends over 14 amino acids. V was trimmed by 7 bases and J by 4 bases, leaving 16 bases between them. CDR3: CASNSRGETYGYTF. CDR3 DNA: TGTGCCAGCAATTCCCGGGGAGAAACCTATGGCTACACCTTC. The variable domain in full, with the rest retrieved from reference TRBV2 and TRBJ1-2, is EPEVTQTPSHQVTQMGQEVILRCVPISNHLYFYWYRQILGQKVEFLVSFYNNEISEKSEIFDDQFSVERPDGSNFTLKIRSTKLEDSAMYFCASNSRGETYGYTFGSGTRLTVV.

The rearrangement links TRBV25-1 to TRBJ1-1; D is unclear. V shed 5 bases and J shed 1 base, with 14 bases lying between them. The germline CDR1 and CDR2 sequences are MGHDK and SYGVNS. This CDR3 is built from 15 residues. The chain's CDR3 is CASSRTGKRNTEAFF. CDR3 DNA sequence: TGTGCCAGCAGTCGAACCGGGAAACGGAACACTGAAGCTTTCTTT.

CDR3 sequence: CASSLSIRGQNYGYTF. Here the CDR3 DNA reads TGTGCCAGCAGCTTGTCTATTAGGGGGCAGAACTATGGCTACACCTTC. The chain recombines TRBV5-5 with TRBJ1-2, with 7 bases that match TRBD1. Trimming at V came to 1 base and at J to 2 bases, leaving 8 bases not matched to a gene. The CDR3 length is 16 residues. The germline V gene has CDR1 SGHKS and CDR2 YYEKEE (reference sequence).

The V and J genes are TRBV23-1 and TRBJ1-5; D gene unclear. TRBV23-1 is treated as an ORF (open reading frame) with a function not yet certain. V shed 1 base and J shed 13 bases, with 11 bases lying between them. The CDR3 contains 12 residues. CDR3 in amino acids: CASSQFLREQHF. CDR3 coding DNA: TGCGCCAGCAGTCAATTTCTTCGGGAGCAGCATTTT.

The rearrangement uses TRBV11-3 and TRBJ1-1; TRBD1 aligns across 7 bases. V shed 5 bases, J shed 0 bases, and the junction held 6 bases outside the gene matches. The CDR3 is 15 amino acids. Germline lookup yields CDR1 SGHNT and CDR2 YENEEA. CDR3 region: CASSPEQGMNTEAFF. The CDR3 DNA sequence: TGTGCCAGCAGCCCGGAACAGGGGATGAACACTGAAGCTTTCTTT.

The V gene is TRBV10-3, the J gene TRBJ2-2; 8 positions agree with TRBD1. With V trimmed by 8 bases and J by 5 bases, 13 bases remained unmatched. From germline, CDR1 is ENHRY and CDR2 SYGVKD. This CDR3 comprises 16 residues. The CDR3, as DNA: TGTGCCATCGGTTCAGGAGCAGGGGGCAGGACCGGGGAGCTGTTTTTT. Translated: CAIGSGAGGRTGELFF.

V gene TRBV6-5 combines with J gene TRBJ1-5; 7 bases are a match to TRBD1. Per germline, CDR1 MNHEY and CDR2 SVGAGI. The CDR3 is 14 amino acids. V dropped 6 bases and J dropped 1; count of bases not matched to a gene: 3. CDR3 bases: TGTGCCAGCAGGACAGGGAGCAGCAATCAGCCCCAGCATTTT. It is translated as CASRTGSSNQPQHF.

This clone showed up many times. The rearrangement uses TRBV18 and TRBJ2-1; D is perhaps TRBD2 (6 bases). Germline V gives CDR1 KGHSH, CDR2 LQKENI. CDR3 length: 12 amino acids. Trimming removed 6 bases from V and 9 bases from J, with 12 bases in between. The CDR3 loop is CASSETSTEQFF. For the CDR3, the DNA is TGTGCCAGCTCGGAGACTAGTACTGAGCAGTTCTTC.

J is TRBJ2-7 and V is TRBV3-1 (or the pseudogene TRBV3-2), with D perhaps matching TRBD2 (6 bases). Germline V CDR1 and CDR2: LGHDT, YNNKEL (reference sequence). The V end lost 4 bases, the J end lost 3 bases, and 13 bases lay between the germline ends. The CDR3 runs to 14 residues. Here the CDR3 DNA reads TGTGCCAGCAGCCGATCCGGGGGTGGCTACGAGCAGTACTTC. Translation gives CASSRSGGGYEQYF.

V usage is TRBV4-1 and J usage is TRBJ2-1; TRBD2 matches 8 bases. J lost 0 bases, V lost 5 bases, and 3 bases had no gene match. The CDR3 contains 15 residues. CDR1 MGHRA and CDR2 YSYEKL come from the germline V gene. CDR3 in amino acids: CASSLSGSSYNEQFF. The CDR3 DNA follows: TGCGCCAGCAGCTTAAGCGGGAGCTCCTACAATGAGCAGTTCTTC.

This clone showed up just a few times. J is TRBJ2-5 and V is TRBV29-1; no definite D call. CDR1 and CDR2 (germline): SQVTM, ANQGSEA. V lost 6 bases, J lost 0 bases, and 11 bases lay in between. This CDR3 is built from 13 residues. In nucleotides, the CDR3 is TGCAGCGTCCTGACTCCGTACCAAGAGACCCAGTACTTC. Translating gives CSVLTPYQETQYF.

The chain carries TRBV30 and TRBJ2-5; TRBD1 is a possible D gene (6 bases). The CDR3 has 12 residues. Germline V lookup: CDR1 GTSNPN, CDR2 SVGIG (reference sequence). Trimming left V 5 bases short and J 7 bases short, with 14 bases between. In DNA, the CDR3 is TGTGCCTGGGCAATTTTAGGGGGGACCCAGTACTTC. Its protein is CAWAILGGTQYF.